These 8 T cell receptor beta chains were sequenced from one sample in a study of Ad26.COV2.S vaccination and SARS-CoV-2 variants. Treatment of the sample: about 20 received Ad26.COV2.S at low or high dose, single or two shots; about 5 received placebo; per-sample allocation not given. Sampling happened 63 days after the first vaccine or placebo injection. Only in-frame clones appear in the TCRdb table, and some are missing; sequencing was by immunoSEQ multiplex PCR. The sample contains some 290,000 clones, 85% of which appear only once. Sequenced here: peripheral blood, sampled in a trial of Ad26.COV2.S vaccine versus placebo. The receptor source for this set is a person between 18 and 60 years old who received the Ad26.COV2.S COVID-19 vaccine or a placebo.

The rearrangement uses TRBV10-2 and TRBJ1-3, with 7 bases fitting TRBD1. This CDR3 is 18 amino acids long. Looked up from germline, CDR1 is WSHSY and CDR2 is SAAADI. Losses at the gene ends were 0 bases for V and 4 bases for J; bases not matched to a gene: 12. This chain's CDR3 is CASSESGTATPAGNTIYF. In DNA form, the CDR3 reads TGCGCCAGCAGTGAGTCCGGGACAGCCACCCCAGCGGGAAACACCATATATTTT.

This clone was found once. Written as DNA, the CDR3 is TGTGCCAGCAGCTACGCCAGGGGGACTGAAAAACTGTTTTTT. This sequence encodes CASSYARGTEKLFF. The V and J genes are TRBV7-6 and TRBJ1-4; 7 nucleotides match TRBD1. The ends lost 4 bases at V and 7 bases at J; junction bases unmatched: 6. CDR1 and CDR2 (germline): SGHVS, FNYEAQ. The CDR3 is 14 amino acids.

The chain recombines TRBV5-1 with TRBJ1-4; TRBD1 agrees at 10 bases. The junction had 3 bases not matched to a gene; V was cut back by 4 bases and J by 0 bases. CDR1 and CDR2 (germline): SGHRS, YFSETQ. The CDR3 extends over 16 amino acids. The CDR3 sequence is CASSRGQGATNEKLFF. CDR3 coding DNA: TGCGCCAGCAGCAGAGGACAGGGGGCAACTAATGAAAAACTGTTTTTT.

V usage is TRBV14 and J usage is TRBJ1-2, with 12 bases aligning to TRBD1. Germline CDR1 and CDR2: SGHDN and FVKESK. J was trimmed by 0 bases and V by 4 bases; bases with no gene match: 21. This CDR3 has 22 residues. CDR3 DNA sequence: TGTGCCAGCAGCCTTAACCGGGACAGGGGGCTAAGCTCCCCGAGGACTAACTATGGCTACACCTTC. Amino acid sequence: CASSLNRDRGLSSPRTNYGYTF.

The rearrangement joins TRBV5-1 to TRBJ1-2, with 9 bases lining up with TRBD1. Germline CDR1 is SGHRS and CDR2 is YFSETQ. The trim removed 5 bases at V and 1 base at J, leaving 6 bases unmatched. The CDR3 covers 15 residues. CDR3 loop: CASSLRTGVNYGYTF. The CDR3 bases are TGCGCCAGCAGTTTACGGACAGGGGTTAACTATGGCTACACCTTC.

This clone was seen just once. The chain uses TRBV27 and TRBJ2-5, with 10 bases fitting TRBD1. Germline V lookup: CDR1 MNHEY, CDR2 SMNVEV (reference sequence). V shed 4 bases, J shed 5 bases, and the junction held 4 bases outside the gene matches. The CDR3 is made up of 14 amino acids. In DNA, the CDR3 is TGTGCCAGCAGTTCCCGGACAGGGGGGGAGACCCAGTACTTC. It translates to CASSSRTGGETQYF.

This clone was seen just once. CDR3 loop: CASSLDGGSYEQYF. CDR3 nucleotide sequence: TGTGCCAGCAGTTTGGATGGGGGCTCCTACGAGCAGTACTTC. V usage is TRBV28 and J usage is TRBJ2-7; D could derive from TRBD1 or TRBD2 (5 bases each). The CDR3 contains 14 residues. CDR1 is MDHEN, CDR2 SYDVKM, per germline. V was cut by 3 bases and J by 0 bases, with 9 bases left in between.

The chain recombines TRBV5-1 with TRBJ1-6, with a tentative D call TRBD1 (5 bases). The CDR3 sequence is 14 residues long. The germline CDR1 and CDR2 sequences are SGHRS and YFSETQ. V was clipped by 1 base and J by 8 bases, with 10 bases between them. In nucleotides, the CDR3 is TGCGCCAGCAGCTTGCCCAGGGAATATTCACCCCTCCACTTT. Encoded protein: CASSLPREYSPLHF.